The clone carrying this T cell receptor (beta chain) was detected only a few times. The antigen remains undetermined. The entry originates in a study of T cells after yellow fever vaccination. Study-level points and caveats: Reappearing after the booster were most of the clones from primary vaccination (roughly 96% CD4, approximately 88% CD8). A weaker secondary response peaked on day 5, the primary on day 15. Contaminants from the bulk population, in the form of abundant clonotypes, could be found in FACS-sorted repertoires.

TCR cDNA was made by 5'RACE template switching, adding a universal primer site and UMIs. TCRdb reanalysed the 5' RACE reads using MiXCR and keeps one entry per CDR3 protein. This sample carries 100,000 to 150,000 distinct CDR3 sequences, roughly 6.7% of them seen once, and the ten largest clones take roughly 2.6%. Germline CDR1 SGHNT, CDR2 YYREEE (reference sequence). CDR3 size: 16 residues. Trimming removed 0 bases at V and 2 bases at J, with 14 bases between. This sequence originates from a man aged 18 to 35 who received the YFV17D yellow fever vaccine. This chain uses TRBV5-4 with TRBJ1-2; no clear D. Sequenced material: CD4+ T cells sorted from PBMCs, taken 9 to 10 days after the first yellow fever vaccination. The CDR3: CASSLARGGSNYGYTF. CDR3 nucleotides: TGTGCCAGCAGCTTGGCCCGGGGAGGCTCAAACTATGGCTACACCTTC.